Detailed here is one T cell receptor (beta chain). PCR employed 60 Vbeta and 13 Jbeta primers. The data were produced by immunoSEQ multiplex PCR, yet TCRdb's version contains in-frame clones alone and is incomplete. The table lists about 140,000 clones, roughly 83% of them singletons. CDR1 and CDR2 (germline): MGHDK, SYGVNS. The V end was cut by 1 base, the J end by 8 bases, with 9 bases between. The CDR3 sequence is 13 residues long. The sample is drawn from a study of cytomegalovirus exposure and HLA in healthy donors. Across the study: Among the 398 genotyped donors, approximately 82% were placed in the Caucasian-associated ancestry cluster.

This chain uses TRBV25-1 with TRBJ2-1, with D possibly matching TRBD1 (5 bases). The sequence was obtained from a female donor in good health and CMV-seronegative. Input material: PBMCs. This CDR3 reads CASSEFGADEQFF. Written as DNA, the CDR3 is TGTGCCAGCAGTGAATTTGGGGCCGATGAGCAGTTCTTC.